This T cell receptor (beta chain) stems from a study of early T cells in non-severe SARS-CoV-2 infection (dated by TCRdb to about 2021). Background on the whole study: TCR sequencing used bulk RNA from unsorted whole blood, so alpha and beta chains could not be paired. The paper's findings and limits, for the study overall: VDJdb matching was skewed toward anti-spike CD8 responses and likely underestimated virus-specific expansions by missing private and CD4 specificities.

Preparation of the library involved 5' RACE. TCRdb names NextSeq 500 as the instrument used. Unique molecular identifiers were attached to individual cDNA molecules in the TCR library protocol so that sequencing error and PCR bias could be corrected. Both TCR alpha and beta chains were sequenced, and tight co-correlation was observed between alpha and beta sequence abundances in each sample. The original pipeline was this. Decombinator V4 was used to perform V gene, J gene and CDR3 annotation of TCR sequences. Expanded TCRs were defined as changing significantly between any two time points under a Poisson model with p below 0.0001. Abundances of TCRs were expressed as counts per million after normalisation to the total number of TCRs sequenced in each sample. MAIT TCRs were defined by TRAV1-2 paired with TRAJ12, TRAJ20 or TRAJ33, and iNKT TCRs by TRAV10 paired with TRAJ18. A search of VDJdb, accessed on 1 November 2021, was run for TCRs annotated to CMV, EBV and SARS-CoV-2, with TCRs annotated for multiple antigens excluded. The public reads were run again by TCRdb, first through fastp at Q25 and then through MiXCR, and only productive beta chains were kept. CDR3 protein duplicates are merged, each entry listing the most common genes and DNA. For this entry, the V and J calls and clone size follow TCRdb and not the study's own pipeline. The sample profile shows around 50,000 distinct CDR3 sequences; roughly 12% of them were found once. 2.9% of the sample lies in the top ten.

Set within a cohort of healthcare workers in London, UK, this nested case-control study involved weekly PCR testing of nasopharyngeal swabs along with blood sampling. Healthcare workers were recruited during the week of the UK lockdown, between 23 and 31 March 2020, and followed weekly for up to roughly 15 weeks. The sample holds many counts of this clonotype. The target of this receptor is not known. One base away there is no much larger clone; base qualities are not given. V drops 2 bases and J drops 7 bases, leaving 15 bases in between. CDR1 is given as SGHVS and CDR2 as FNYEAQ, both from the germline V gene. Counted from cysteine to phenylalanine, this CDR3 has 15 amino acids. Of all the DNA, just the CDR3 is kept, 45 bases in frame from base 1.

The source material was whole blood. The source of this sequence is an adult who was a healthcare worker with PCR-confirmed SARS-CoV-2 infection or an uninfected control (not recorded which). Recombination joined TRBV7-6 with TRBJ2-1; possibly the D gene is TRBD2, per 6 matching bases. At the DNA level, the sequence is TGTGCCAGCAGCTTACCTCCGTCGGCGGGGAATGAGCAGTTCTTC. Translation gives CASSLPPSAGNEQFF.